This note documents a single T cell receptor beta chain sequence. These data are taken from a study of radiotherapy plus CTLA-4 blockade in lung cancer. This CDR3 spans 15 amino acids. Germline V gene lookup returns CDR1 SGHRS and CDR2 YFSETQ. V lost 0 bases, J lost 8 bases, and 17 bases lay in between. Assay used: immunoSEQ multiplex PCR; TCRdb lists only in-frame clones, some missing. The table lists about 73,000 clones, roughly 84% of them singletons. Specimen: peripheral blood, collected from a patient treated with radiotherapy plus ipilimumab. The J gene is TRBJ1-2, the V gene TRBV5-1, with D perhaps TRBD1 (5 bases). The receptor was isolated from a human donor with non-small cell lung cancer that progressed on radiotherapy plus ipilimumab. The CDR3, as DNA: TGCGCCAGCAGCTTGGCTATGCAGTTCGGGGACGGCTACACCTTC. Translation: CASSLAMQFGDGYTF.